These 21 T cell receptor beta chains originate from one sample sequenced in a study of cytomegalovirus exposure and HLA in healthy donors. Primers included in the PCR were 60 Vbeta and 13 Jbeta primers. Sequencing was performed with immunoSEQ multiplex PCR; in TCRdb, only in-frame clones are kept and a portion is missing. The top ten clones hold about 2.3% of a sample with around 200,000 clones, around 85% of them seen once. Material for sequencing was PBMCs. These receptors were taken from a woman aged 50 to 60 in good health and CMV-seronegative.

The gene calls are TRBV7-3 and TRBJ2-6, with D tentatively TRBD2 (7 bases). This CDR3 is 17 amino acids long. V was shortened by 0 bases and J by 0 bases, with 9 bases between the two germline ends. Per the germline V gene, CDR1 is SGHTA and CDR2 is FQGTGA. CDR3 residues: CASSLTGGGSGANVLTF. The CDR3 DNA sequence: TGTGCCAGCAGCTTAACGGGAGGGGGCTCTGGGGCCAACGTCCTGACTTTC.

The V and J genes are TRBV6-1 and TRBJ1-2; perhaps TRBD1 as D (5 bases). The CDR3 consists of 14 residues. Germline V lookup: CDR1 MNHNS, CDR2 SASEGT. Trimming removed 7 bases at V and 2 bases at J, with 14 bases between. The CDR3 region has the DNA TGTGCCAGCAAAACCTCGACAGCAAACTATGGCTACACCTTC. As protein: CASKTSTANYGYTF.

This clone was counted between two and nine times. The rearrangement links TRBV7-9 to TRBJ1-1, with TRBD1 matching 9 bases. J lost 11 bases, V lost 5 bases, and 6 bases had no gene match. Germline CDR1 and CDR2: SEHNR and FQNEAQ (reference sequence). The CDR3 runs to 12 residues. DNA of the CDR3: TGTGCCAGCAGCCCGGACAGGGGAGAGGCTTTCTTT. Encoded protein: CASSPDRGEAFF.

V usage is TRBV5-1 and J usage is TRBJ2-1; 11 nucleotides line up with TRBD2. This CDR3 has 14 residues. With V trimmed by 3 bases and J by 7 bases, 3 bases remained unmatched. Germline lookup yields CDR1 SGHRS and CDR2 YFSETQ. Here the CDR3 DNA reads TGCGCCAGCAGCTCGGGACTAGCGGTGAATGAGCAGTTCTTC. Its protein is CASSSGLAVNEQFF.

This clone was picked up one time. The chain carries TRBV28 and TRBJ2-1, with D unclear. CDR1 is MDHEN and CDR2 is SYDVKM in the germline V gene. This CDR3 spans 11 amino acids. Trimming took off 4 bases at V and 9 bases at J, with 7 bases between the two ends. The CDR3 sequence is CASSWWAEQFF. For the CDR3, the DNA is TGTGCCAGCAGTTGGTGGGCTGAGCAGTTCTTC.

This chain links TRBV19 with TRBJ2-7, with 10 bases fitting TRBD2. The length of the CDR3 is 16 residues. The junction had 5 bases not matched to a gene; V was cut back by 0 bases and J by 3 bases. Per the germline V gene, CDR1 is LNHDA and CDR2 is SQIVND (reference sequence). The chain's CDR3 is CASSIDASGGVYEQYF. CDR3 DNA sequence: TGTGCCAGTAGTATAGACGCTAGCGGGGGAGTCTACGAGCAGTACTTC. The full variable domain, its missing parts supplied by reference TRBV19 and TRBJ2-7, is DGGITQSPKYLFRKEGQNVTLSCEQNLNHDAMYWYRQDPGQGLRLIYYSQIVNDFQKGDIAEGYSVSREKKESFPLTVTSAQKNPTAFYLCASSIDASGGVYEQYFGPGTRLTVT.

V usage is TRBV2 and J usage is TRBJ2-5; TRBD1 matches 9 bases. This CDR3 is built from 14 residues. Germline V gene lookup returns CDR1 SNHLY and CDR2 FYNNEI. The ends lost 5 bases at V and 5 bases at J; junction bases unmatched: 6. CDR3 sequence (DNA): TGTGCCAGCAGTCTGGACAGGGGCAGGGAGACCCAGTACTTC. It yields the protein CASSLDRGRETQYF. Full variable domain (rest looked up from reference TRBV2 and TRBJ2-5): EPEVTQTPSHQVTQMGQEVILRCVPISNHLYFYWYRQILGQKVEFLVSFYNNEISEKSEIFDDQFSVERPDGSNFTLKIRSTKLEDSAMYFCASSLDRGRETQYFGPGTRLLVL.

This clone was seen only once. The genes are TRBV7-3 and TRBJ2-2, with D unresolved. The CDR3 is 13 residues long. Germline CDR1 and CDR2: SGHTA and FQGTGA. V was clipped by 4 bases and J by 6 bases, with 9 bases between them. The CDR3 coding sequence is TGTGCCAGCAGCTCCAGTTTGGCCGGGGAGCTGTTTTTT. Translated, it gives CASSSSLAGELFF.

The rearrangement uses TRBV5-4 and TRBJ2-2; 9 bases match TRBD1. Germline V gene sequence: CDR1 SGHNT, CDR2 YYREEE (reference sequence). This CDR3 is 15 amino acids long. V was clipped by 3 bases and J by 3 bases; unmatched bases: 3. CDR3 nucleotide sequence: TGTGCCAGCAGCTCTAACAGGGGGCACACCGGGGAGCTGTTTTTT. It encodes CASSSNRGHTGELFF.

This sequence joins TRBV7-9 and TRBJ1-2, with D possibly TRBD1 on 6 matching bases. V was cut by 5 bases and J by 4 bases, with 17 bases left in between. The CDR3 is 15 residues long. Germline V CDR1 and CDR2: SEHNR, FQNEAQ (reference sequence). The CDR3 loop reads CASSPAAGALYGYTF. In DNA form, the CDR3 reads TGTGCCAGCAGCCCAGCAGCAGGGGCCCTCTATGGCTACACCTTC.

This clone has only one observation. The chain has TRBV30 and TRBJ2-5, with TRBD1 matching 9 bases. Germline V gives CDR1 GTSNPN, CDR2 SVGIG (reference sequence). CDR3 length: 15 amino acids. Trimming cost V 4 bases and J 2 bases; bases outside gene matches: 8. CDR3 sequence: CAWTRTGVPQETQYF. In DNA, the CDR3 is TGTGCCTGGACCCGGACAGGGGTACCTCAAGAGACCCAGTACTTC.

The gene calls are TRBV5-1 and TRBJ1-1; D is unresolved. The CDR3 has 16 amino acids. Per the germline V gene, CDR1 is SGHRS and CDR2 is YFSETQ. Trimming stripped 7 bases from V and 0 bases from J, with 19 bases between. The CDR3 spells CASGPGQWPMNTEAFF. The CDR3, as DNA: TGCGCCAGCGGCCCGGGTCAATGGCCTATGAACACTGAAGCTTTCTTT.

Written as DNA, the CDR3 is TGCGCCAGCAGCCTGGGAGGATCGGACTCCTACAATGAGCAGTTCTTC. Translating it yields CASSLGGSDSYNEQFF. This rearrangement joins TRBV5-1 to TRBJ2-1, with a possible D match to TRBD2 (6 bases). The germline V gene encodes CDR1 SGHRS and CDR2 YFSETQ. V lost 4 bases to trimming and J lost 0 bases, with 14 bases between them. The CDR3 runs to 16 residues.

This clone was picked up one time. The gene calls are TRBV18 and TRBJ1-4, with a tentative D call TRBD1 (5 bases). This CDR3 spans 17 amino acids. The germline V gene encodes CDR1 KGHSH and CDR2 LQKENI. Trimming stripped 6 bases from V and 5 bases from J, with 22 bases between. The CDR3 nucleotides read TGTGCCAGCTCCCTCCGGGACTCCGCAAGAGGGAATGAAAAACTGTTTTTT. Encoded protein: CASSLRDSARGNEKLFF.

The chain is built from TRBV11-2 and TRBJ2-7, with 11 positions matching TRBD2. The germline CDR1 and CDR2 sequences are SGHAT and FQNNGV. The V segment lost 0 bases and the J segment 5 bases; nucleotides outside the gene matches: 9. The CDR3 is made up of 17 amino acids. CDR3: CASSLDLRLAGTNEQYF. The CDR3 DNA sequence: TGTGCCAGCAGCTTAGATTTGAGACTAGCGGGAACAAACGAGCAGTACTTC.

This rearrangement joins TRBV4-1 to TRBJ2-7, with 13 bases identical to TRBD2. J was trimmed by 5 bases and V by 1 base; bases with no gene match: 2. CDR1 and CDR2 (germline): MGHRA, YSYEKL. The CDR3 totals 15 residues. The CDR3 loop reads CASSQGTSGRNEQYF. The CDR3 DNA reads as TGCGCCAGCAGCCAAGGGACTAGCGGGAGAAACGAGCAGTACTTC.

The chain carries TRBV7-9 and TRBJ1-2, with TRBD1 matching 7 bases. The CDR3 sequence is 17 residues long. Germline V gene lookup returns CDR1 SEHNR and CDR2 FQNEAQ (reference sequence). V dropped 1 base and J dropped 2; count of bases not matched to a gene: 10. This chain's CDR3 is CASSLEGAEGLNYGYTF. CDR3 DNA sequence: TGTGCCAGCAGCTTAGAGGGGGCCGAGGGGCTCAACTATGGCTACACCTTC.

The chain is built from TRBV27 and TRBJ2-7, with D perhaps TRBD2 (5 bases). Trimming took 2 bases from V and 3 from J, leaving 8 bases between them. From germline, CDR1 is MNHEY and CDR2 SMNVEV (reference sequence). The CDR3 is made up of 13 amino acids. The CDR3 protein is CASSLQAGYEQYF. For the CDR3, the DNA is TGTGCCAGCAGTTTACAGGCGGGCTACGAGCAGTACTTC.

This chain joins TRBV11-2 and TRBJ2-7, with TRBD2 matching 7 bases. The junction had 2 bases not matched to a gene; V was cut back by 2 bases and J by 4 bases. The CDR3 is 13 residues long. Germline values: CDR1 SGHAT, CDR2 FQNNGV. Here the CDR3 reads CASSLLGGYEQYF. The CDR3 DNA reads as TGTGCCAGCAGCTTATTGGGGGGGTACGAGCAGTACTTC.

This clone was recorded only once. The chain combines TRBV5-8 with TRBJ2-2; D is undetermined. The V and J ends lost 0 bases and 6 bases respectively, with 12 bases between them. Germline loops: CDR1 SGHTS, CDR2 YDEGEE. This CDR3 region has 15 residues. CDR3 coding DNA: TGTGCCAGCAGCTTGGATCCGATTAGTCCCGGGGAGCTGTTTTTT. This encodes CASSLDPISPGELFF.

This clone was found a few times. The genes are TRBV15 and TRBJ2-3; no clear D gene. Germline loops: CDR1 LNHNV, CDR2 YYDKDF (reference sequence). The V end was cut by 0 bases, the J end by 11 bases, with 9 bases between. This CDR3 has 12 amino acids. The CDR3 DNA reads TGTGCCACCAGCAGAGATTGGAGTGAGCAGTATTTT. It encodes CATSRDWSEQYF.